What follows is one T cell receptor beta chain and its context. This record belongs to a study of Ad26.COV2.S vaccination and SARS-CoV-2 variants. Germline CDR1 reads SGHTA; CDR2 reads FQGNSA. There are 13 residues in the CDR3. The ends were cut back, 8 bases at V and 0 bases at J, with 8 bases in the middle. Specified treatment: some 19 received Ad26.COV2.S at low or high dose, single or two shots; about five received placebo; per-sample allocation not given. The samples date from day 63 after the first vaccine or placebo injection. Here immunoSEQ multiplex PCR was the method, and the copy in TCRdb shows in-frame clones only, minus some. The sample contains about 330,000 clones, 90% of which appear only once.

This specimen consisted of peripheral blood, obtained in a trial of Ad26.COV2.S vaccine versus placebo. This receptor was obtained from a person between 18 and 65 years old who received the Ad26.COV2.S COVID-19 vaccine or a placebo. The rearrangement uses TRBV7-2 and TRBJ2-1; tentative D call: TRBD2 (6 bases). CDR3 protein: CASAGGSYNEQFF. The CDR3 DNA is TGTGCCAGCGCCGGGGGCTCCTACAATGAGCAGTTCTTC.